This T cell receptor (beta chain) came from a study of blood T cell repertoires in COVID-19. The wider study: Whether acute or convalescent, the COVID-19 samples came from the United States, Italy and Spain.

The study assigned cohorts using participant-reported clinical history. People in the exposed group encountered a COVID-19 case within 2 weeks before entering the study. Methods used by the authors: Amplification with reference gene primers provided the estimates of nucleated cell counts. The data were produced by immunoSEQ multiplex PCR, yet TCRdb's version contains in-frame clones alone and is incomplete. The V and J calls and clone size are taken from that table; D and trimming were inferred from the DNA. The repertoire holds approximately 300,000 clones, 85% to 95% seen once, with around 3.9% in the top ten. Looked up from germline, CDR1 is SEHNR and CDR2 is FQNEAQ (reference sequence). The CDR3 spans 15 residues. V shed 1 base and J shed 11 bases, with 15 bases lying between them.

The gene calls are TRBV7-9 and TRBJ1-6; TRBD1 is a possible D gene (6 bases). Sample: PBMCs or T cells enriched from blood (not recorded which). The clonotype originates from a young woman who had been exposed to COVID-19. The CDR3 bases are TGTGCCAGCAGCTTAGTACAGGGTGACGTTCCACCCCTCCACTTT. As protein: CASSLVQGDVPPLHF.